The 5 T cell receptor beta chains below come from one sample, sequenced in a study of CD8 T cells in Susac syndrome (dated by TCRdb to the late 2010s). Libraries were made using the immunoSEQ multiplex PCR assay. RNA was extracted using the RNeasy kit, and about 0.45 to 1 microgram was reverse transcribed with random hexamers. TCRdb reran the public reads through fastp at Q25 and MiXCR, keeping productive beta chains. Every CDR3 protein is listed once, alongside the most common genes and DNA of its rows. This sample has 150,000 or so distinct CDR3 sequences in its table, and around 96% of those were observed once. About 0.21% of the sample is held by the ten biggest clonotypes. Sequenced sample: CD8+ T cells from PBMCs. The receptors were gathered from a human donor with multiple sclerosis.

The V and J genes are TRBV4-2 and TRBJ2-3; 7 bases match TRBD1. Losses at the gene ends were 2 bases for V and 0 bases for J; bases not matched to a gene: 5. The CDR3 is 16 residues long. The germline V gene encodes CDR1 LGHNA and CDR2 YNFKEQ. The CDR3 protein is CASSQRTGLSTDTQYF. The CDR3 region has the DNA TGTGCCAGCAGCCAACGGACAGGCCTTAGCACAGATACGCAGTATTTT.

The J gene is TRBJ2-7, the V gene TRBV5-6, with D unresolved. Germline V gene sequence: CDR1 SGHDT, CDR2 YYEEEE. The ends were cut back, 0 bases at V and 4 bases at J, with 14 bases in the middle. The CDR3 spans 15 residues. CDR3 amino acids: CASSLGRFKGYEQYF. The CDR3, as DNA: TGTGCCAGCAGCTTGGGCAGGTTTAAGGGTTACGAGCAGTACTTC.

This clonotype was observed a handful of times. This chain links TRBV7-9 with TRBJ1-5; 9 positions match TRBD1. This CDR3 spans 13 amino acids. V was pared by 5 bases and J by 5 bases, with 1 base of the junction left unmatched. Germline CDR1 and CDR2: SEHNR and FQNEAQ (reference sequence). The CDR3 protein is CASSRTGDQPQHF. CDR3 bases: TGTGCCAGCAGCAGGACAGGGGATCAGCCCCAGCATTTT.

The rearrangement joins TRBV5-1 to TRBJ2-7, with D perhaps matching TRBD1 (6 bases). CDR3 size: 14 residues. V lost 3 bases, J lost 1 base, and 11 bases lay in between. Germline-derived CDR1 and CDR2 are SGHRS and YFSETQ. As DNA, the CDR3 is TGCGCCAGCAGCTCAAGGACAGCATCCTACGAGCAGTACTTC. It translates to CASSSRTASYEQYF.

The CDR3: CASSEGVVGYTF. The CDR3 nucleotides are TGTGCCAGCAGTGAAGGGGTAGTCGGCTACACCTTC. The J gene is TRBJ1-2, the V gene TRBV25-1; the D is unclear. V shed 2 bases and J shed 8 bases, with 9 bases lying between them. The CDR3 runs to 12 residues. Germline assignment: CDR1 MGHDK and CDR2 SYGVNS.